These 32 T cell receptor beta chains came from one sample sequenced in a study of graft-versus-host responses after intestinal transplantation. The antigens these receptors bind are not known. Some clones are missing from TCRdb's copy, which holds only in-frame ones; the method was immunoSEQ multiplex PCR. The sample has 90,000 to 120,000 clones; 87% are singletons. The sample in question was unstimulated CD4+ T cells sorted from spleen or lymph node cells, obtained before transplant. Source of these receptors: a human donor who was the organ donor for an intestinal transplant.

This clone has more than one count but fewer than ten. The chain employs TRBV5-6 and TRBJ2-3; 8 bases align to TRBD2. Looked up from germline, CDR1 is SGHDT and CDR2 is YYEEEE. The CDR3 totals 14 residues. Trimming removed 4 bases from V and 6 bases from J; junction bases left unmatched: 7. For the CDR3, the DNA is TGTGCCAGCAGCGATGGACTAGCAATCGATACGCAGTATTTT. Translation: CASSDGLAIDTQYF.

The V and J genes are TRBV5-5 and TRBJ2-2; D unresolved. The germline CDR1 and CDR2 sequences are SGHKS and YYEKEE (reference sequence). V was cut by 4 bases and J by 2 bases, with 12 bases left in between. This CDR3 region has 15 residues. The CDR3 DNA is TGTGCCAGCAGCCGTCGTGGAGACAACACCGGGGAGCTGTTTTTT. Translation gives CASSRRGDNTGELFF.

This chain joins TRBV7-6 and TRBJ2-7; D is unresolved. V was pared by 5 bases and J by 2 bases, with 16 bases between. The CDR3 is 15 amino acids. The germline gives CDR1 SGHVS, CDR2 FNYEAQ. The CDR3 region has the DNA TGTGCCAGCAGCCTTTACTCTGACAAGACCTACGAGCAGTACTTC. Protein sequence: CASSLYSDKTYEQYF.

Details on this clone: The sample contains more than one DNA sequence encoding this CDR3. This chain connects TRBV7-3 to TRBJ2-3; 14 bases line up with TRBD2. Germline V gene lookup returns CDR1 SGHTA and CDR2 FQGTGA. V dropped 3 bases and J dropped 5; count of bases not matched to a gene: 4. This CDR3 is 16 amino acids long. CDR3 loop: CASSLTSGGVGDTQYF. As DNA, the CDR3 is TGTGCCAGCAGCTTGACTAGCGGGGGGGTAGGAGATACGCAGTATTTT.

V and J are TRBV9 and TRBJ2-3, with 7 bases that match TRBD2. Germline loops: CDR1 SGDLS, CDR2 YYNGEE. The CDR3 runs to 14 residues. V lost 0 bases and J lost 8; bases outside the gene matches: 6. CDR3 loop: CASSVDLGEGTQYF. As DNA, the CDR3 is TGTGCCAGCAGCGTAGATTTAGGGGAGGGTACGCAGTATTTT.

J is TRBJ1-4 and V is TRBV7-6, with 9 positions matching TRBD1. V was pared by 2 bases and J by 4 bases, with 2 bases of the junction left unmatched. This CDR3 is 15 amino acids long. Germline V CDR1 and CDR2: SGHVS, FNYEAQ. The CDR3 DNA reads as TGTGCCAGCAGCTTAAAGACAGGGGGTAATGAAAAACTGTTTTTT. This sequence encodes CASSLKTGGNEKLFF.

This clone showed up just once. The CDR3 reads CAISAQGARDEQYF. DNA of the CDR3: TGTGCCATCAGTGCCCAGGGGGCTCGGGACGAGCAGTACTTC. J is TRBJ2-7 and V is TRBV10-3, with 8 bases that match TRBD1. CDR3 size: 14 residues. Germline assignment: CDR1 ENHRY and CDR2 SYGVKD. J lost 5 bases, V lost 4 bases, and 7 bases had no gene match.

The CDR3 reads CASRETGVNGYTF. The CDR3 bases are TGTGCCAGTCGGGAGACAGGGGTCAATGGCTACACCTTC. The chain uses TRBV6-5 and TRBJ1-2, with TRBD1 matching 8 bases. CDR3 length equals 13 residues. CDR1 MNHEY and CDR2 SVGAGI come from the germline V gene. V lost 9 bases, J lost 6 bases, and 9 bases stayed unmatched.

The rearrangement uses TRBV4-2 and TRBJ1-1; D gene unclear. The CDR3 spans 14 residues. CDR1 and CDR2 from the germline V gene are LGHNA and YNFKEQ. With 4 bases removed from V and 3 bases from J, the gap between germline ends came to 12 bases. CDR3 sequence: CASSPPGVDTEAFF. Here the CDR3 DNA reads TGTGCCAGCAGCCCACCGGGCGTGGACACTGAAGCTTTCTTT.

The rearrangement joins TRBV6-5 to TRBJ1-5, with TRBD1 matching 7 bases. Germline assignment: CDR1 MNHEY and CDR2 SVGAGI. This CDR3 spans 15 amino acids. V dropped 6 bases and J dropped 2; count of bases not matched to a gene: 7. The CDR3 sequence is CASRQTGTGNQPQHF. CDR3 DNA sequence: TGTGCCAGCAGGCAGACCGGGACAGGCAATCAGCCCCAGCATTTT.

The J gene is TRBJ2-6, the V gene TRBV18; TRBD2 matches at 13 bases. Germline V gene data show CDR1 as KGHSH and CDR2 as LQKENI. The CDR3 extends over 18 amino acids. Germline trimming cut 4 bases from V and 1 base from J; bases unmatched to any gene: 4. CDR3 sequence reads: CASSRTSGSVSGANVLTF. In nucleotides, the CDR3 is TGTGCCAGCTCACGGACTAGCGGGAGTGTGTCTGGGGCCAACGTCCTGACTTTC.

The rearrangement links TRBV2 to TRBJ1-1, with 7 bases identical to TRBD1. This CDR3 region has 11 residues. Germline V CDR1 and CDR2: SNHLY, FYNNEI. The trim removed 6 bases at V and 11 bases at J, leaving 6 bases unmatched. The CDR3 loop is CASSLDRAAFF. The CDR3, as DNA: TGTGCCAGCAGCCTCGACAGGGCGGCTTTCTTT.

CDR3: CASSSSPQANNEQYF. The CDR3 DNA sequence: TGTGCCAGCAGCTCCTCCCCGCAGGCGAACAACGAGCAGTACTTC. The genes are TRBV5-4 and TRBJ2-7, with D hard to call. The length of the CDR3 is 15 residues. Trimming removed 3 bases at V and 5 bases at J, with 18 bases between. CDR1 and CDR2 (germline): SGHNT, YYREEE (reference sequence).

This clone has a single count. This chain uses TRBV15 with TRBJ1-3; D remains ambiguous. CDR3 length: 15 amino acids. CDR1 is LNHNV, CDR2 YYDKDF, per germline (reference sequence). The ends were cut back, 7 bases at V and 0 bases at J, with 13 bases in the middle. The chain's CDR3 is CATNKGQNSGNTIYF. CDR3 nucleotide sequence: TGTGCCACCAACAAGGGCCAGAACTCTGGAAACACCATATATTTT.

This chain uses TRBV5-1 with TRBJ1-6; TRBD1 might be the D (5 bases). Germline V lookup: CDR1 SGHRS, CDR2 YFSETQ. V was pared by 4 bases and J by 7 bases, with 9 bases between. CDR3 length equals 13 residues. Here the CDR3 DNA reads TGCGCCAGCAGCGCCAGGGAAAATTCACCCCTCCACTTT. Amino acid sequence: CASSARENSPLHF.

This chain joins TRBV11-2 and TRBJ1-2; 9 bases align to TRBD1. Germline CDR1 is SGHAT and CDR2 is FQNNGV. The ends lost 2 bases at V and 0 bases at J; junction bases unmatched: 13. CDR3 length: 19 residues. As DNA, the CDR3 is TGTGCCAGCAGCTTATATTTCGGGGTTCGGGACAGGGCTAACTATGGCTACACCTTC. Protein sequence: CASSLYFGVRDRANYGYTF.

The J gene is TRBJ1-3, the V gene TRBV10-2; no reliable D call. V lost 2 bases to trimming and J lost 2 bases, with 4 bases between them. The CDR3 has 13 residues. Germline assignment: CDR1 WSHSY and CDR2 SAAADI. The CDR3 loop reads CASSEGAGNTIYF. In nucleotides, the CDR3 is TGCGCCAGCAGTGAGGGGGCTGGAAACACCATATATTTT.

About this clone: Other DNA sequences in this sample translate to the same CDR3. This sequence joins TRBV7-3 and TRBJ2-7; TRBD1 aligns across 7 bases. The CDR3 length is 15 residues. V lost 5 bases and J lost 2; bases outside the gene matches: 9. Germline assignment: CDR1 SGHTA and CDR2 FQGTGA. CDR3 sequence: CASSLWAGGPYEQYF. The DNA of the CDR3 is TGTGCCAGCAGCCTGTGGGCAGGGGGTCCCTACGAGCAGTACTTC.

This sequence joins TRBV2 and TRBJ2-3, with a possible D match to TRBD2 (6 bases). CDR1 and CDR2 from the germline V gene are SNHLY and FYNNEI. This CDR3 is built from 11 residues. V was pared by 8 bases and J by 14 bases, with 17 bases between. This CDR3 reads CASSEGPRPYF. The CDR3 nucleotides are TGTGCCAGCTCGGAGGGCCCCAGACCGTATTTT.

The V gene is TRBV2, the J gene TRBJ1-2; D is possibly TRBD1 (5 bases). Trimming took off 7 bases at V and 0 bases at J, with 9 bases between the two ends. CDR3 length: 13 residues. Germline CDR1 SNHLY, CDR2 FYNNEI. This chain's CDR3 is CASKGGANYGYTF. The CDR3 DNA reads TGTGCCAGCAAGGGAGGGGCTAACTATGGCTACACCTTC. Looking up the rest from reference TRBV2 and TRBJ1-2 gives the full variable domain: EPEVTQTPSHQVTQMGQEVILRCVPISNHLYFYWYRQILGQKVEFLVSFYNNEISEKSEIFDDQFSVERPDGSNFTLKIRSTKLEDSAMYFCASKGGANYGYTFGSGTRLTVV.

V usage is TRBV25-1 and J usage is TRBJ1-6; TRBD1 matches 8 bases. This CDR3 has 14 amino acids. The germline V gene has CDR1 MGHDK and CDR2 SYGVNS. V gave up 5 bases and J gave up 7 bases; unmatched junction bases: 4. The CDR3 DNA sequence: TGTGCCAGCAGTCGTTGGGACAGGAATTCACCCCTCCACTTT. It is translated as CASSRWDRNSPLHF.

The chain employs TRBV18 and TRBJ2-7, with D possibly being TRBD2 (5 bases). Germline-derived CDR1 and CDR2 are KGHSH and LQKENI. The CDR3 spans 15 residues. V lost 5 bases and J 2 bases, leaving 16 bases between the germline ends. The DNA of the CDR3 is TGTGCCAGCTCAGGCCAATTCCCTAGCCCCTACGAGCAGTACTTC. Translating it yields CASSGQFPSPYEQYF.

The chain recombines TRBV7-3 with TRBJ2-3; tentative D call: TRBD2 (6 bases). Trimming left V 5 bases short and J 2 bases short, with 11 bases between. Germline CDR1 and CDR2: SGHTA and FQGTGA. The CDR3 totals 14 residues. Written as DNA, the CDR3 is TGTGCCAGCAGCCGTGGGGGGATCACAGATACGCAGTATTTT. This sequence encodes CASSRGGITDTQYF.

The chain joins TRBV6-5 to TRBJ1-2; tentatively, D is TRBD1 (6 bases). CDR1 and CDR2 (germline): MNHEY, SVGAGI. V lost 7 bases, J lost 8 bases, and 17 bases lay in between. The CDR3 covers 13 residues. CDR3 region: CASTYERGGGYTF. Here the CDR3 DNA reads TGTGCCAGCACCTACGAGAGAGGGGGAGGCTACACCTTC.

The CDR3 is CASSQLGRNTEAFF. CDR3 nucleotides: TGCGCCAGCAGCCAACTGGGACGGAACACTGAAGCTTTCTTT. This rearrangement joins TRBV4-1 to TRBJ1-1; a possible D gene is TRBD1 (5 bases). V lost 2 bases and J lost 1, with 8 bases in between. CDR3 length: 14 amino acids. Per germline, CDR1 MGHRA and CDR2 YSYEKL.

The chain recombines TRBV7-2 with TRBJ2-7, with TRBD1 identical over 11 bases. CDR1 and CDR2 (germline): SGHTA, FQGNSA. The CDR3 runs to 15 residues. Losses at the gene ends were 6 bases for V and 4 bases for J; bases not matched to a gene: 8. CDR3 sequence (DNA): TGTGCCAGCAGTTCCGGACAGGGGGCGCCGTACGAGCAGTACTTC. Translating gives CASSSGQGAPYEQYF.

The chain links TRBV27 to TRBJ2-3; D could derive from TRBD1 or TRBD2 (6 bases each). Germline V gene lookup returns CDR1 MNHEY and CDR2 SMNVEV (reference sequence). The CDR3 has 19 residues. Trimming took 3 bases from V and 2 from J, leaving 24 bases between them. The CDR3 coding sequence is TGTGCCAGCAGTTTTGATTATCCCATTCGGGGGCCCCTCACAGATACGCAGTATTTT. It specifies CASSFDYPIRGPLTDTQYF.

The gene calls are TRBV11-2 and TRBJ1-2; D uncertain. V lost 4 bases and J lost 1, with 16 bases in between. Germline CDR1 is SGHAT and CDR2 is FQNNGV. The CDR3 loop spans 16 amino acids. The CDR3 here is CASSSEVGSDNYGYTF. Written as DNA, the CDR3 is TGTGCCAGCAGCTCCGAGGTGGGGTCTGATAACTATGGCTACACCTTC.

This sequence joins TRBV9 and TRBJ2-5, with TRBD1 identical over 7 bases. The J call is uncertain, as TRBJ2-7 better fits the DNA end. This CDR3 contains 17 residues. The V gene's germline CDR1 is SGDLS and CDR2 YYNGEE. The CDR3 DNA follows: TGTGCCAGCAGCGCACCGTCAGGGACAGCTTTTTACTACGAGCAGTACTTC. Its translation: CASSAPSGTAFYYEQYF.

The chain combines TRBV6-1 with TRBJ2-1; perhaps TRBD2 as D (6 bases). CDR1 is MNHNS, CDR2 SASEGT, per germline. V lost 3 bases and J 0 bases, leaving 12 bases between the germline ends. The CDR3 sequence is 16 residues long. The DNA of the CDR3 is TGTGCCAGCAGTGAGGAGCGGGCTCGCTCCTACAATGAGCAGTTCTTC. Translated: CASSEERARSYNEQFF.

This clone was counted a few times. The V call is TRBV5-1, the J call TRBJ2-5; TRBD2 matches 9 bases. J lost 2 bases, V lost 7 bases, and 6 bases had no gene match. The CDR3 totals 14 residues. Germline V CDR1 and CDR2: SGHRS, YFSETQ. The CDR3 bases are TGCGCCAGCGGTGGACTAGCGAGACAAGAGACCCAGTACTTC. This sequence encodes CASGGLARQETQYF.

This clone was observed a single time. The CDR3 sequence is CASSPRDQETQYF. The CDR3, as DNA: TGCGCCAGCAGCCCTAGAGACCAAGAGACCCAGTACTTC. The chain links TRBV5-1 to TRBJ2-5; D uncertain. This CDR3 is 13 amino acids long. The germline CDR1 and CDR2 sequences are SGHRS and YFSETQ. V lost 4 bases, J lost 0 bases, and 7 bases lay in between.